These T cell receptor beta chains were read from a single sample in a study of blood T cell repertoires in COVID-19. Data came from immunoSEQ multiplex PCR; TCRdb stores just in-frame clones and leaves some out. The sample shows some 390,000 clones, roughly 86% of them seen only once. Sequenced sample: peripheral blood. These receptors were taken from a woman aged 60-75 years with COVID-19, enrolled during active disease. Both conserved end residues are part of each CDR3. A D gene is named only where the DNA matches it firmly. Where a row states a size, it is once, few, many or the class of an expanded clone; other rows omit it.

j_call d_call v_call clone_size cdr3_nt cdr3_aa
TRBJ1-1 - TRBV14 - TGTGCCAGCAGCCAAAATCGTATAGCTGAAGCTTTCTTT CASSQNRIAEAFF
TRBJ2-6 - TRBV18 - TGTGCCAGCTCACCAAGTATCGGAGGGTCTGGGGCCAACGTCCTGACTTTC CASSPSIGGSGANVLTF
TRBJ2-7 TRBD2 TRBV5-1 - TGCGCCAGCAGCTTGGGTACTAGCGGGGGGGCCTACGAGCAGTACTTC CASSLGTSGGAYEQYF
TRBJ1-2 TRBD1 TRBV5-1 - TGCGCCAGGACAGGGAAGGGTAACTATGGCTACACCTTC CARTGKGNYGYTF
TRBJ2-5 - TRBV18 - TGTGCCAGCTCACCATCTACAGACCGCCAAGAGACCCAGTACTTC CASSPSTDRQETQYF
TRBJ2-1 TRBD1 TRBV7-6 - TGTGCCAGCAGCACAACCCCCGGGACAGGGACCTACAATGAGCAGTTCTTC CASSTTPGTGTYNEQFF
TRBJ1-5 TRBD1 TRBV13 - TGTGCCAGCAGCTTAAGGCTGCCGGGACAGGGGAATGAAAGTGATCAGCCCCAGCATTTT CASSLRLPGQGNESDQPQHF
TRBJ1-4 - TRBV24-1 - TGTGCCACCAGTGATGGATCGGGGGAAAAACTGTTTTTT CATSDGSGEKLFF
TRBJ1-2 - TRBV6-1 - TGTGCCAGCAGTGAATTTCCTTATGGCTACACCTTC CASSEFPYGYTF
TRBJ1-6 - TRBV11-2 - TGTGCCAGCAGCTTATTGGCAGGGAAGGCGGCCCTCCACTTT CASSLLAGKAALHF
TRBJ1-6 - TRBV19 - TGTGCCAGTAGCGGAACAGGGCAGGGTTCACCCCTCCACTTT CASSGTGQGSPLHF
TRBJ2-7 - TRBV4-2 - TGTGCCAGCAGCCAAGACCTTGGGGCCGGTGGCGAGCAGTACTTC CASSQDLGAGGEQYF
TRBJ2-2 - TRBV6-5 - TGTGCATCCAGCCGTGGGGGGTCCGGGGAGCTGTTTTTT CASSRGGSGELFF
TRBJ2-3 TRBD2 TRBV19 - TGTGCCAGTAGTGGGGGGGGACGGACAGATACGCAGTATTTT CASSGGGRTDTQYF
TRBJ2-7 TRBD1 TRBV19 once TGTGCCAGTAGTTGGGGACAGGGGGCCAACGAGCAGTACTTC CASSWGQGANEQYF
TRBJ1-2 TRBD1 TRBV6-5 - TGTGCCAGCAGGACTACACAGGGGAACTATGGCTACACCTTC CASRTTQGNYGYTF
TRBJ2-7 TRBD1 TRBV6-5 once TGTGCCAGCAGCCAGGGGGACAGGGGTTACGAGCAGTACTTC CASSQGDRGYEQYF
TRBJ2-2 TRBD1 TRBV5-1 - TGCGCCAGCAGCTTGCCGGGACAGGGTTACACCGGGGAGCTGTTTTTT CASSLPGQGYTGELFF
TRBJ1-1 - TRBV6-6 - TGTGCCAGCAGTTCCTTCGGGGACTGGAACACTGAAGCTTTCTTT CASSSFGDWNTEAFF
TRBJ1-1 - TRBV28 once TGTGCCGCCGGGGGTTACACTGAAGCTTTCTTT CAAGGYTEAFF
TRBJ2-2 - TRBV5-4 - TGTGCCAGCAGCTTTGACAGGAACACCGGGGAGCTGTTTTTT CASSFDRNTGELFF
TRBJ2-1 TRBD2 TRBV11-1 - TGTGCCAGCAGCCCAGAGCGGGGTAGAGGGAATGAGCAGTTCTTC CASSPERGRGNEQFF
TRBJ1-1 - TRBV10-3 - TGTGCCATCAGTGGCGGGGGGGCGAAGACTGAAGCTTTCTTT CAISGGGAKTEAFF
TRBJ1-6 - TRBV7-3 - TGTGCCAGCAGCTCGGGGTTGAATTCACCCCTCCACTTT CASSSGLNSPLHF